Listed below are T cell receptor beta chains from one sample, sequenced in a study of OX40 agonist ivuxolimab in advanced cancers. Using immunoSEQ multiplex PCR, the repertoire was profiled, and TCRdb retains in-frame clones only, with some absent. The top ten clones hold about 4% of a sample with about 79,000 clones, approximately 86% of them seen once. The material was CD4+ or CD8+ T cells sorted from blood, obtained in a trial of the OX40 agonist ivuxolimab. Source of these receptors: an adult with an advanced solid tumor such as melanoma, head and neck, liver or kidney cancer. The CDR3 runs from the conserved cysteine through the conserved F or W. The order of the fields is V gene, clone size, J gene, D gene, CDR3 DNA, CDR3 protein. The D gene is left open where the match is weak. A row's size may be missing; if present it is once, few, many or a size class.

TRBV11-2	NA	TRBJ2-1	NA	TGTGCCAGCAGCCAAACATGGGGAGGCCGCTACAATGAGCAGTTCTTC	CASSQTWGGRYNEQFF
TRBV7-8	once	TRBJ2-6	NA	TGTGCCAGCAGCTTAAAAGTAGGTGGGATTGCGTCCGGGGCCAACGTCCTGACTTTC	CASSLKVGGIASGANVLTF
TRBV7-9	few	TRBJ2-1	NA	TGTGCCAGCAGCTTAAAACTAGCCCTAAATGAGCAGTTCTTC	CASSLKLALNEQFF
TRBV7-8	NA	TRBJ1-2	NA	TGTGCCAGCAGCTTAACTGGGCAGGGTGAGGATGGCTACACCTTC	CASSLTGQGEDGYTF
TRBV5-1	NA	TRBJ2-1	NA	TGCGCCAGCAGCTCGGACAGACTAGGGCAGTTCTTC	CASSSDRLGQFF
TRBV5-1	NA	TRBJ2-3	NA	TGCGCCAGCAGCTTTGGGATCAGTACAGATACGCAGTATTTT	CASSFGISTDTQYF
TRBV28	few	TRBJ2-7	NA	TGTGCCAGCAGTGCACCGAGCTCCTACGAGCAGTACTTC	CASSAPSSYEQYF
TRBV13	NA	TRBJ2-7	NA	TGTGCCAGCAGCCTATCCCACGCGGGCGAGCAGTACTTC	CASSLSHAGEQYF
TRBV28	NA	TRBJ2-5	TRBD1	TGTGCCAGCAGTCACGGGACAGGGTGGGAAGAGACCCAGTACTTC	CASSHGTGWEETQYF
TRBV9	NA	TRBJ2-5	NA	TGTGCCAGCAGCGTAGACCTACAAGAGACCCAGTACTTC	CASSVDLQETQYF
TRBV11-2	NA	TRBJ2-3	TRBD1	TGTGCCAGCAGCGCGGACAGGGTGGAGCAGTATTTT	CASSADRVEQYF
TRBV28	NA	TRBJ2-7	NA	TGTGCCAGCAGTTCCCCCGGGACGAGTGAGCAGTACTTC	CASSSPGTSEQYF
TRBV7-3	NA	TRBJ1-1	NA	TGTGCCAGCAGCTCTAGTCCGAACACTGAAGCTTTCTTT	CASSSSPNTEAFF
TRBV5-1	NA	TRBJ1-4	NA	TGCGCCAGCAGCTTCCGTCAGGCAACTAATGAAAAACTGTTTTTT	CASSFRQATNEKLFF
TRBV11-3	NA	TRBJ2-7	TRBD2	TGTGCCAGCAGCTTCCGGAGCGGGACGGGGTCCTACGAGCAGTACTTC	CASSFRSGTGSYEQYF
TRBV11-2	NA	TRBJ2-1	TRBD2	TGTGCCAGCATTCTAGGGACTAGCGGCTACAATGAGCAGTTCTTC	CASILGTSGYNEQFF
TRBV19	NA	TRBJ2-2	NA	TGTGCCAGTAGTCCCCTAAAGCGCGTAATATTCGCCGGGGAGCTGTTTTTT	CASSPLKRVIFAGELFF
TRBV6-6	NA	TRBJ2-7	NA	TGTGCCAGCAGACGGGACGACTCCTACGAGCAGTACTTC	CASRRDDSYEQYF
TRBV18	NA	TRBJ2-5	NA	TGTGCCAGCTCACCGATAGTAACTCAAGAGACCCAGTACTTC	CASSPIVTQETQYF
TRBV27	NA	TRBJ2-7	NA	TGTGCCAGCAGTTTAGCCCCGGACAGATCCTACGAGCAGTACTTC	CASSLAPDRSYEQYF
TRBV19	NA	TRBJ2-7	TRBD1	TGTGCCAGTAGTATAAGCGGGACAGGGGATTACGAGCAGTACTTC	CASSISGTGDYEQYF
TRBV11-3	NA	TRBJ2-5	NA	TGTGCCAGCAGCTTTTTGGAGACCCAGTACTTC	CASSFLETQYF
TRBV28	once	TRBJ2-3	TRBD2	TGTGCCAGCAGTTGGACTAGCGGGTTTTCTAGCACAGATACGCAGTATTTT	CASSWTSGFSSTDTQYF
TRBV5-1	NA	TRBJ2-1	TRBD1	TGCGCCAGCAGCTCGACACCGGGACAGGCGTACAATGAGCAGTTCTTC	CASSSTPGQAYNEQFF
TRBV28	NA	TRBJ1-1	TRBD1	TGTGCCAGCAGTGGGAGGACAGGGCGGACTGAAGCTTTCTTT	CASSGRTGRTEAFF
TRBV7-8	NA	TRBJ2-6	NA	TGTGCCAGCAGCTTAAGGGACACCGACTCTGGGGCCAACGTCCTGACTTTC	CASSLRDTDSGANVLTF
TRBV7-9	NA	TRBJ1-5	NA	TGTGCCAGCAGTAAGGGGGTTATCGATCAGCCCCAGCATTTT	CASSKGVIDQPQHF
TRBV11-3	NA	TRBJ2-1	TRBD1	TGTGCCAGCAGCGACTTAGACAGGGCGAACTACAATGAGCAGTTCTTC	CASSDLDRANYNEQFF
TRBV10-3	NA	TRBJ2-7	TRBD2	TGTGCCTACCGGACGGCTAGCGGGACGGGGGAGCAGTACTTC	CAYRTASGTGEQYF
TRBV15	once	TRBJ2-3	NA	TGTGCCACCAGCCAGGGGGGGGTTCCGACAGATACGCAGTATTTT	CATSQGGVPTDTQYF
TRBV11-2	NA	TRBJ2-7	NA	TGTGCCAGCAGCTTCGGACTCAGCCCCACCTACGAGCAGTACTTC	CASSFGLSPTYEQYF
TRBV28	few	TRBJ2-7	NA	TGTGCCAGCAGTTTTACCCCTCGCACAACTAGAGTCGGACCCGACGAGCAGTACTTC	CASSFTPRTTRVGPDEQYF
TRBV11-3	NA	TRBJ2-7	TRBD2	TGTGCCAGCAGCTTTAGTAGACTAGCGGGAGCCGAGCAGTACTTC	CASSFSRLAGAEQYF
TRBV28	few	TRBJ2-7	NA	TGTGCCAGCAGTTCAATTTCGGGACCCTACGAGCAGTACTTC	CASSSISGPYEQYF
TRBV6-1	NA	TRBJ1-4	NA	TGTGCCAGCAAACGAGACAGTGCTGAAAAACTGTTTTTT	CASKRDSAEKLFF
TRBV11-3	NA	TRBJ2-1	NA	TGTGCCAGCAGCCCCCCCAGCTACAATGAGCAGTTCTTC	CASSPPSYNEQFF
TRBV5-4	once	TRBJ2-7	NA	TGTGCCAGCAGCGATGGGACGGCAATACAGTACTTC	CASSDGTAIQYF
TRBV5-1	once	TRBJ1-4	NA	TGCGCCAGCAGCCGGGGGCCAACAAACGAGGAAAAACTGTTTTTT	CASSRGPTNEEKLFF
TRBV19	NA	TRBJ2-2	NA	TGTGCCAGTAGTATTACGGCAGGGGACACCGGGGAGCTGTTTTTT	CASSITAGDTGELFF
TRBV14	NA	TRBJ2-3	NA	TGTGCCAGCAGCGAACGGGGAGAATGGACAGATACGCAGTATTTT	CASSERGEWTDTQYF
TRBV30	NA	TRBJ2-2	TRBD1	TGTGCCTGGAGTTTTACAGGGGCGGCCGGGGAGCTGTTTTTT	CAWSFTGAAGELFF
TRBV28	NA	TRBJ1-5	NA	TGTGCCAGCAGTTTCAGCCAGGGTGGCAATCAGCCCCAGCATTTT	CASSFSQGGNQPQHF
TRBV5-3	NA	TRBJ2-3	NA	TGTGCCAGAAGCTTCAAAGGGGGGGCAACGGATACGCAGTATTTT	CARSFKGGATDTQYF
TRBV18	NA	TRBJ1-6	NA	TGTGCCAGCTCAATTACAGGTCCCTCGAGCTCCTATAATTCACCCCTCCACTTT	CASSITGPSSSYNSPLHF
TRBV28	NA	TRBJ2-3	TRBD2	TGTGCCAGCAGTCCTAGCGGTCCTAGCACAGATACGCAGTATTTT	CASSPSGPSTDTQYF
TRBV7-8	NA	TRBJ2-5	NA	TGTGCCAGTTTAGGGTCCCGTCTTGAGACCCAGTACTTC	CASLGSRLETQYF
TRBV12-1	NA	TRBJ2-2	NA	TGTGCCAGCAGGGGACAGGGGGCCGGGGAGCTGTTTTTT	CASRGQGAGELFF